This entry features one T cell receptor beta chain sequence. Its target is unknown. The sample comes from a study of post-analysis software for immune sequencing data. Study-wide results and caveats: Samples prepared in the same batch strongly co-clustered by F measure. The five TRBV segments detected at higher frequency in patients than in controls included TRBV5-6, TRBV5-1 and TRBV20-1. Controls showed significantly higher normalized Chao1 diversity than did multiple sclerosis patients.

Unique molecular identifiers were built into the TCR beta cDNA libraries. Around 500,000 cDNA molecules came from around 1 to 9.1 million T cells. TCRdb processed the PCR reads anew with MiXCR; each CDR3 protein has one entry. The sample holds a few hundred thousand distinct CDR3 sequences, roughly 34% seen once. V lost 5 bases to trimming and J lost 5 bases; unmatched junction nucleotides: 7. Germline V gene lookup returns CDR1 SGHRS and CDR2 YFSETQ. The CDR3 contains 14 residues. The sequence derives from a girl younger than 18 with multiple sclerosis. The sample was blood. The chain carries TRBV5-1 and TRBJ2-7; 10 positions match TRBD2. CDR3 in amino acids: CASSQLAGVDEQYF. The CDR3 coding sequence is TGCGCCAGCAGTCAGCTAGCGGGGGTCGACGAGCAGTACTTC.